This T cell receptor beta chain was captured in a study of blood T cells in healthy people across ages. The CDR3 totals 12 residues. V was cut by 1 base and J by 6 bases, with 6 bases left in between. A J-beta primer mix and a sample-barcoded 5' primer were used in a second PCR of roughly 7 to 12 cycles. TCRdb independently ran MiXCR on the 5' RACE reads; one entry per CDR3 protein. The table has roughly 1,100,000 distinct CDR3 sequences, around 25% seen once; the top ten hold approximately 0.7%. This clonotype was observed a few times. The sample was also reused in another study, on T cells of mothers and their children.

Sequencing input: blood. The V gene is TRBV12-3 or TRBV12-4, the J gene TRBJ2-5; D unresolved. This receptor was obtained from a girl aged 2-10 years in good health. The CDR3 spells CASSLDTQTQYF. Written as DNA, the CDR3 is TGTGCCAGCAGTTTAGATACGCAGACCCAGTACTTC.